The subject of this entry is one TCR beta chain. The germline CDR1 and CDR2 sequences are KGHDR and SFDVKD. The CDR3 is 16 amino acids. TCRdb re-called the 5' RACE reads and catalogs CDR3 proteins one per entry, DNA excluded. This repertoire includes 150,000 or so distinct CDR3 sequences. This entry belongs to a study of T cells expressing NK-cell markers. The sequence came from a woman aged 45-65 years in good health. This rearrangement joins TRBV24-1 to TRBJ2-2; TCRdb's D gene call, TRBD2, goes unchecked for lack of DNA. What was sequenced was blood T cells: a sorted CD56 or NKG2C T cell subset, CD4+ or CD8+ T cells, or bulk PBMC T cells (not recorded which). The CDR3 is CATSDYSGGNTGELFF.